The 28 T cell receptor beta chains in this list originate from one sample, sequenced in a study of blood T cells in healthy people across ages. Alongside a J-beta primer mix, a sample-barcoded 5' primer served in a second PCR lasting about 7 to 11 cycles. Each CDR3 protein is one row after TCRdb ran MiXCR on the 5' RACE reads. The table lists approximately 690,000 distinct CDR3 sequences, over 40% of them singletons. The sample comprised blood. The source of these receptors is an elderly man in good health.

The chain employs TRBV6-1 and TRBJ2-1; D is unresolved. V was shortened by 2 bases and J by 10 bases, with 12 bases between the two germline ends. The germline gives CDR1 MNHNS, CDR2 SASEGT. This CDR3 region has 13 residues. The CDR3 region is CASSESLSWEQFF. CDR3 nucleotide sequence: TGTGCCAGCAGTGAAAGTTTGTCGTGGGAGCAGTTCTTC.

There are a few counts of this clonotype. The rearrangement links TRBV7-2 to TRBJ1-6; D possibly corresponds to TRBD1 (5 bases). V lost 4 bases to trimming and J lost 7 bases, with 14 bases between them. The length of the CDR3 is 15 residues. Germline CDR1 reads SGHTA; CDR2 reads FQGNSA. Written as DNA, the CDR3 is TGTGCCAGCAGCTCTAGTCAAGGGGCCAATTCACCCCTCCACTTT. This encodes CASSSSQGANSPLHF.

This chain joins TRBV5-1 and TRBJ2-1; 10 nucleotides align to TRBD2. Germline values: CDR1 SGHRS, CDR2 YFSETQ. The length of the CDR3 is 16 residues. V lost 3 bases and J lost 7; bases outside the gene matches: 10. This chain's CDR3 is CASSSHGSGRVNEQFF. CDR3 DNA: TGCGCCAGCAGCTCGCATGGGAGCGGGAGGGTGAATGAGCAGTTCTTC.

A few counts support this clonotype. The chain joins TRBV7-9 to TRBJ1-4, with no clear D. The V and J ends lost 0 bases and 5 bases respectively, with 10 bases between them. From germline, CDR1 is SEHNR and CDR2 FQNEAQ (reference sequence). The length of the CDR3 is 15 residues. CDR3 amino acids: CASSLAFMQNEKLFF. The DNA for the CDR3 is TGTGCCAGCAGCTTAGCGTTTATGCAAAATGAAAAACTGTTTTTT.

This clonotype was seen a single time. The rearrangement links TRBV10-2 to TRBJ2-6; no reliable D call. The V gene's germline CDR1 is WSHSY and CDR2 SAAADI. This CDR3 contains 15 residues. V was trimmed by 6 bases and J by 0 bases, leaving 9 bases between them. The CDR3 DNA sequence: TGCGCCAGCAGGGATGGGCGCTCTGGGGCCAACGTCCTGACTTTC. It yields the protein CASRDGRSGANVLTF.

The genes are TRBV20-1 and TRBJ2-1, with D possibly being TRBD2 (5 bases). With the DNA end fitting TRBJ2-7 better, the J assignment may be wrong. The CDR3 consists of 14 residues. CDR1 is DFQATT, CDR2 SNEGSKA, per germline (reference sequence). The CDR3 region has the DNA TGCAGTGCAAAGAGCGGAAGCTCCTACAATGAGCAGTACTTC. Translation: CSAKSGSSYNEQYF.

Written as DNA, the CDR3 is TGCAGTGCTCCAAACCCAAGCGGGAGCCGGGGAGAGACCCAGTACTTC. Residues: CSAPNPSGSRGETQYF. The rearrangement links TRBV20-1 to TRBJ2-5; 8 bases line up with TRBD2. CDR1 DFQATT and CDR2 SNEGSKA come from the germline V gene (reference sequence). V shed 5 bases and J 4 bases; nucleotides not matched to a gene: 15. This CDR3 is 16 amino acids long.

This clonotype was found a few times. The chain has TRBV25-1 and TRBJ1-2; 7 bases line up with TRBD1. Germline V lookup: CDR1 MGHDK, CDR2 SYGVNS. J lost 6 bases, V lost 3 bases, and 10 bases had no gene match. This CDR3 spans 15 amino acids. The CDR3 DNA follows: TGTGCCAGCAGTGATTATTACAGGGGAACTAATGGCTACACCTTC. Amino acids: CASSDYYRGTNGYTF.

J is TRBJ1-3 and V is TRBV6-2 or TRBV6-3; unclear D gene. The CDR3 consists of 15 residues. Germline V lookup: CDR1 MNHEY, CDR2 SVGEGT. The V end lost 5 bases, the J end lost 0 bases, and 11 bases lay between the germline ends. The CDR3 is CASSAKHNSGNTIYF. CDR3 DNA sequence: TGTGCCAGCAGTGCTAAACACAACTCTGGAAACACCATATATTTT.

CDR3 protein: CATRRGRAALNEQFF. DNA of the CDR3: TGTGCCACAAGAAGGGGGCGAGCGGCTCTCAATGAGCAGTTCTTC. V usage is TRBV7-2 and J usage is TRBJ2-1, with 7 bases fitting TRBD1. The length of the CDR3 is 15 residues. CDR1 is SGHTA, CDR2 FQGNSA, per germline. J gave up 6 bases and V 10 bases, and 15 bases lay outside the gene matches.

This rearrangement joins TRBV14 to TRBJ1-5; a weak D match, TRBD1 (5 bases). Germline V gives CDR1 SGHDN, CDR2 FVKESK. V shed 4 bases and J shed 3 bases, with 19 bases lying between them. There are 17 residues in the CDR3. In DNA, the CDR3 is TGTGCCAGCAGCCCACAAAGGGGCCCAGATTCCAATCAGCCCCAGCATTTT. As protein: CASSPQRGPDSNQPQHF. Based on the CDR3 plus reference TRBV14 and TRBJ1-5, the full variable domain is EAGVTQFPSHSVIEKGQTVTLRCDPISGHDNLYWYRRVMGKEIKFLLHFVKESKQDESGMPNNRFLAERTGGTYSTLKVQPAELEDSGVYFCASSPQRGPDSNQPQHFGDGTRLSIL.

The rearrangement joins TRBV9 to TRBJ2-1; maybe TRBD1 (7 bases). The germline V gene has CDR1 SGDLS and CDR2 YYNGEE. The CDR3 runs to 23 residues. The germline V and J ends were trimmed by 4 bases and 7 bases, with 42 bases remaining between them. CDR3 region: CASSLRDRVTPPGVKGVNNEQFF. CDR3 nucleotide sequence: TGTGCCAGCAGCCTCCGGGACAGAGTCACACCCCCGGGAGTCAAGGGGGTCAATAATGAGCAGTTCTTC.

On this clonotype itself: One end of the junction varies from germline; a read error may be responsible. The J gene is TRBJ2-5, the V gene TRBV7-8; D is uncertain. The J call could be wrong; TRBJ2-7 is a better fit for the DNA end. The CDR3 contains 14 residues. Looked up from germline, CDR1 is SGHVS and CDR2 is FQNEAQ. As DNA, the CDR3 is TGTGCCGGCAGCTTCGGGCAGAAACCATACGAGCAGTACTTC. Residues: CAGSFGQKPYEQYF.

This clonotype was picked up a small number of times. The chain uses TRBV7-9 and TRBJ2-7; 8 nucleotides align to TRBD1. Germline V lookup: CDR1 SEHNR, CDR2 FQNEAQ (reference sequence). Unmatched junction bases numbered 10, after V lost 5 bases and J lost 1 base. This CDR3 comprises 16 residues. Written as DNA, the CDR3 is TGTGCCAGCAGCCCACAGACAGGGGTCCCTTCCTACGAGCAGTACTTC. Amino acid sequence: CASSPQTGVPSYEQYF.

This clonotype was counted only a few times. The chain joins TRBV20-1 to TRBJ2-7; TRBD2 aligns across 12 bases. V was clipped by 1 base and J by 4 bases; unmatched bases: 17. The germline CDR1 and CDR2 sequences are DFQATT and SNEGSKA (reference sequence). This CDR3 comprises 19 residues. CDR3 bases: TGCAGTGCTAGAGGAGGGGCTAGCGGGGGGGCGGGTCAGTTATACGAGCAGTACTTC. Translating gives CSARGGASGGAGQLYEQYF.

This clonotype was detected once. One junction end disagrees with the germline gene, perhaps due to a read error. The CDR3 bases are TGTGCCAACAGCCAACACCGGGACTCTATTAACTATGGCTACACCTTC. It specifies CANSQHRDSINYGYTF. The V gene is TRBV4-2, the J gene TRBJ1-2, with D tentatively TRBD1 (5 bases). CDR3 length: 16 amino acids. Germline lookup yields CDR1 LGHNA and CDR2 YNFKEQ.

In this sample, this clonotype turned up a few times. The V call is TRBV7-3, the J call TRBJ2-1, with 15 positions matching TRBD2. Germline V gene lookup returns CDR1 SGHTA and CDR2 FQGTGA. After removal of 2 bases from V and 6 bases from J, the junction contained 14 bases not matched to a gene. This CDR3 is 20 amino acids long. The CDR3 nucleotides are TGTGCCAGCAGCTTATATCCAGGGGGACTAGCGGGAGGAGGGGCCAATGAGCAGTTCTTC. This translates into CASSLYPGGLAGGGANEQFF.

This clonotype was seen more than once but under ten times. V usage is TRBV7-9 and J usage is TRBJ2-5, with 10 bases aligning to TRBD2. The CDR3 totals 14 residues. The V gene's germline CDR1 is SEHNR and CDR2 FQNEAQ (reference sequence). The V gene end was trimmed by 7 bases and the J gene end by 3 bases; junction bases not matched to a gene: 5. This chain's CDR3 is CASIIAGGKETQYF. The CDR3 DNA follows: TGTGCCAGCATAATAGCGGGGGGAAAAGAGACCCAGTACTTC.

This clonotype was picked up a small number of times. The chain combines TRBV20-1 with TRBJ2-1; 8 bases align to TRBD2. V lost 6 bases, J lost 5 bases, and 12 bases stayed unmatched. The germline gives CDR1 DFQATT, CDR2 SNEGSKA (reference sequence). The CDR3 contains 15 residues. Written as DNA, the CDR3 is TGCAGTGCCCCAAAGATAGCGGGAATAGACAATGAGCAGTTCTTC. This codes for CSAPKIAGIDNEQFF.

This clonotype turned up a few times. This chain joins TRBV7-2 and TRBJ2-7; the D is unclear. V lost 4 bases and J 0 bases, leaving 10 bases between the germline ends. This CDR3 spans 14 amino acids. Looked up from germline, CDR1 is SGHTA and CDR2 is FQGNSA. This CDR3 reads CASSSQQSSYEQYF. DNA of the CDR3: TGTGCCAGCAGCTCCCAACAGAGCTCCTACGAGCAGTACTTC. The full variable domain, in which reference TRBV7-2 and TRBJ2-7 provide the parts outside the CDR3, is GAGVSQSPSNKVTEKGKDVELRCDPISGHTALYWYRQSLGQGLEFLIYFQGNSAPDKSGLPSDRFSAERTGGSVSTLTIQRTQQEDSAVYLCASSSQQSSYEQYFGPGTRLTVT.

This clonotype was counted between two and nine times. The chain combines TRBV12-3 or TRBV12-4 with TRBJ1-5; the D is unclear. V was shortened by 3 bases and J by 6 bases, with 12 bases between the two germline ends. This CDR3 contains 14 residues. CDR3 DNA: TGTGCCAGCAGTTTGGGCGGCCGCAGTCAGCCCCAGCATTTT. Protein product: CASSLGGRSQPQHF.

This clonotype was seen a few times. The CDR3 bases are TGTGCCAGCAGTTGGAAATGGGGCAATGAGCAGTTCTTC. It codes for CASSWKWGNEQFF. The chain has TRBV6-2 or TRBV6-3 and TRBJ2-1; D call uncertain. Germline V lookup: CDR1 MNHEY, CDR2 SVGEGT. V lost 4 bases to trimming and J lost 6 bases, with 10 bases between them. The CDR3 length is 13 residues.

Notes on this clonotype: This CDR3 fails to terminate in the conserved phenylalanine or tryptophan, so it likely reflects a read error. CDR3 coding DNA: TGCAGTGCCCCTAGGGCCGGACAGAGGAATTCACCCCTCCACTTG. Encoded protein: CSAPRAGQRNSPLHL. The J gene is TRBJ1-6, the V gene TRBV20-1; a possible D gene is TRBD1 (6 bases). The germline V gene has CDR1 DFQATT and CDR2 SNEGSKA (reference sequence). CDR3 length equals 15 residues. V was shortened by 6 bases and J by 7 bases, with 19 bases between the two germline ends.

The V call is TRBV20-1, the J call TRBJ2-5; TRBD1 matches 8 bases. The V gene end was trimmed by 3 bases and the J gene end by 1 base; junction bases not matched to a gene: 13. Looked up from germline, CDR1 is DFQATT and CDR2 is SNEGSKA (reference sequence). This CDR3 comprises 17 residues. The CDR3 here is CSASRDRTFPLQETQYF. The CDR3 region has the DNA TGCAGTGCTAGCCGGGACAGGACGTTCCCCCTCCAAGAGACCCAGTACTTC.

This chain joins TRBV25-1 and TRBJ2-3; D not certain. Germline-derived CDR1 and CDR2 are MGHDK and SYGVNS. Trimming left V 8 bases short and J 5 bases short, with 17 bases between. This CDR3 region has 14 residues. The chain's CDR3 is CASLTAVAGDTQYF. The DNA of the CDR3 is TGTGCCAGCCTAACCGCGGTAGCTGGAGATACGCAGTATTTT.

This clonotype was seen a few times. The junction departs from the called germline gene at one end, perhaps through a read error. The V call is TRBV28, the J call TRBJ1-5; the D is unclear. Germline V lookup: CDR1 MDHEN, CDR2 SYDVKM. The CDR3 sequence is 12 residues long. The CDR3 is CARRAGNQPQHF. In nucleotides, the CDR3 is TGTGCCCGCAGAGCGGGCAATCAGCCCCAGCATTTT.

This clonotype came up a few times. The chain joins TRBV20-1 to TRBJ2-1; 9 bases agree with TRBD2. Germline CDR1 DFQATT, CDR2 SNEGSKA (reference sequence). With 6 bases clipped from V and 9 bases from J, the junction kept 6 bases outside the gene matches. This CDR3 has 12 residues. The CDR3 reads CSAQTSGVEQFF. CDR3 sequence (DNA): TGCAGTGCACAGACTAGCGGTGTTGAGCAGTTCTTC.

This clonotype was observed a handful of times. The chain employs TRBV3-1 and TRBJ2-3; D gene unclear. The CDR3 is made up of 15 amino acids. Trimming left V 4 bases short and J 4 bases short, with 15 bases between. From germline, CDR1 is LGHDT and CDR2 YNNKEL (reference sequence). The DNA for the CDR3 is TGTGCCAGCAGCCCACGGACCCAGGCGGCAGATACGCAGTATTTT. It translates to CASSPRTQAADTQYF.